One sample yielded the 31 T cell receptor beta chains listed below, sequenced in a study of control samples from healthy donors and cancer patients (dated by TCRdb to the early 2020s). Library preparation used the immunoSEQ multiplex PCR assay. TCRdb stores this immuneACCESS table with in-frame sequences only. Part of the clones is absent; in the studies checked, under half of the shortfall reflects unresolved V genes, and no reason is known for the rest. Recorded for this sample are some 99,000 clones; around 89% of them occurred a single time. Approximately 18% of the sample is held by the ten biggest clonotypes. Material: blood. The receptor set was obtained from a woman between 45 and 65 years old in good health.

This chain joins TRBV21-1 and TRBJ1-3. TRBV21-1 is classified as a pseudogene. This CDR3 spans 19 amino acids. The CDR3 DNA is TGTGCCAGCACCTCCGCGAGGGCAGGGTGGTCAAAGACAGGAAACACCATATATTTT. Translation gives CASTSARAGWSKTGNTIYF.

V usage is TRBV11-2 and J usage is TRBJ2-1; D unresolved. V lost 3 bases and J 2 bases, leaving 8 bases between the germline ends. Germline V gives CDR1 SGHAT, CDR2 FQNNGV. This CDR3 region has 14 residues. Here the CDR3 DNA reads TGTGCCAGCAGCTTCCCTCCGACCTACAATGAGCAGTTCTTC. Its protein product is CASSFPPTYNEQFF.

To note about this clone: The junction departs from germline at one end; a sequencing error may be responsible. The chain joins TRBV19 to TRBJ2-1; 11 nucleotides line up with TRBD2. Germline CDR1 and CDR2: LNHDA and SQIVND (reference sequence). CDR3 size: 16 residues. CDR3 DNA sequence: TGTACCAGTAGTACTTCCGGGACTAGCGGATATAATGAGCAGTTCTTC. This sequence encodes CTSSTSGTSGYNEQFF.

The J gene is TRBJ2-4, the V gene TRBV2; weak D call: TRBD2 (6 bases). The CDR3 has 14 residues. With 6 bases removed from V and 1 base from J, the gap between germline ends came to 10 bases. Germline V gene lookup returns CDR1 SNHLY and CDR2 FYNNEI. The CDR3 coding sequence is TGTGCCAGCAGCCGGAGGGAGGCCAAAAACATTCAGTACTTC. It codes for CASSRREAKNIQYF.

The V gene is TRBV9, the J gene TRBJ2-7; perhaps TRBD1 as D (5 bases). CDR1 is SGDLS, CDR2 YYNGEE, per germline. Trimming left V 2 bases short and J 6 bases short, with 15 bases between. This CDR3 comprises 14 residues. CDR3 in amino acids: CASSVRATLSEQYF. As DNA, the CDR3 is TGTGCCAGCAGCGTCAGGGCTACTCTCTCCGAGCAGTACTTC.

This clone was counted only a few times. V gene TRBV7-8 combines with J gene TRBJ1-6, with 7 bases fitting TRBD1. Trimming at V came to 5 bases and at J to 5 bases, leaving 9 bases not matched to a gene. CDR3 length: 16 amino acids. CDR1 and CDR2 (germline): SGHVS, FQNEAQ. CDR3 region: CASSNPTGMDNSPLHF. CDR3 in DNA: TGTGCCAGCAGCAACCCGACAGGGATGGATAATTCACCCCTCCACTTT.

The CDR3 is CASSLGQVLGADTQYF. The CDR3 DNA reads as TGTGCCAGCAGCTTAGGCCAAGTCTTGGGAGCAGATACGCAGTATTTT. The chain couples TRBV13 to TRBJ2-3; D is perhaps TRBD2 (5 bases). The length of the CDR3 is 16 residues. V was shortened by 0 bases and J by 4 bases, with 14 bases between the two germline ends. The V gene's germline CDR1 is PRHDT and CDR2 FYEKMQ (reference sequence).

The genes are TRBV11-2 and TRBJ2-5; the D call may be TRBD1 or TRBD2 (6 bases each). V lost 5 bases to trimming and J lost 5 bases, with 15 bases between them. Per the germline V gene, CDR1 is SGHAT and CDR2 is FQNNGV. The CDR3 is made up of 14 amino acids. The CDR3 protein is CASSDPMGGETQYF. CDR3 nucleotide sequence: TGTGCCAGCAGCGATCCGATGGGGGGCGAGACCCAGTACTTC. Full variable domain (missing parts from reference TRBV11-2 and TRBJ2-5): EAGVAQSPRYKIIEKRQSVAFWCNPISGHATLYWYQQILGQGPKLLIQFQNNGVVDDSQLPKDRFSAERLKGVDSTLKIQPAKLEDSAVYLCASSDPMGGETQYFGPGTRLLVL.

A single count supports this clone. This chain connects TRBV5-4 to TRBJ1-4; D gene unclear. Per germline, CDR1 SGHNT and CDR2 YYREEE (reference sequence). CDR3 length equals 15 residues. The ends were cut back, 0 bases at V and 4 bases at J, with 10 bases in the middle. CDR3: CASSLAGGFNEKLFF. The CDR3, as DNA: TGTGCCAGCAGCTTGGCGGGAGGTTTTAATGAAAAACTGTTTTTT. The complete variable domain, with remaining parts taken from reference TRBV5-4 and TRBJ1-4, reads ETGVTQSPTHLIKTRGQQVTLRCSSQSGHNTVSWYQQALGQGPQFIFQYYREEENGRGNFPPRFSGLQFPNYSSELNVNALELDDSALYLCASSLAGGFNEKLFFGSGTQLSVL.

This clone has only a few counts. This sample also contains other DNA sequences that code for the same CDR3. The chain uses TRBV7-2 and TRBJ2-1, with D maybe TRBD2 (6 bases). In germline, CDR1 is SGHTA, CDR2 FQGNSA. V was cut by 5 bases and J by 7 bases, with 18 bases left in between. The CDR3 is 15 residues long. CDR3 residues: CASSRVGTSLNEQFF. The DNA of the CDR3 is TGTGCCAGCAGCCGTGTAGGAACTAGCTTAAATGAGCAGTTCTTC.

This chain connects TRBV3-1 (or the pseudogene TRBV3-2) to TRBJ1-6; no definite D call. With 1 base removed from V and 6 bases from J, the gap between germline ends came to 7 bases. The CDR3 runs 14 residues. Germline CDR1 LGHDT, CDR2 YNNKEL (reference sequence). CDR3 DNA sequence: TGTGCCAGCAGCCAAGGCCGGTCTAATTCACCCCTCCACTTT. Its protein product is CASSQGRSNSPLHF.

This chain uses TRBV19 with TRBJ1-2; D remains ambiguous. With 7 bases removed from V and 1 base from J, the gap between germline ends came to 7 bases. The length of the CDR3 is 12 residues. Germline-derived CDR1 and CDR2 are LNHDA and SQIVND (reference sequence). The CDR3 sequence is CASTRNNYGYTF. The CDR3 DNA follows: TGTGCCAGTACCCGGAATAACTATGGCTACACCTTC.

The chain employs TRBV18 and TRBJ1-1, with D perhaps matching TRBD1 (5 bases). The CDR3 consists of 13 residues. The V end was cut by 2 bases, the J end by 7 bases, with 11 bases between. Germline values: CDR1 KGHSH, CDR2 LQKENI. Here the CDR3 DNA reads TGTGCCAGCTCACCAGTGGACAACCTTGAAGCTTTCTTT. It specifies CASSPVDNLEAFF.

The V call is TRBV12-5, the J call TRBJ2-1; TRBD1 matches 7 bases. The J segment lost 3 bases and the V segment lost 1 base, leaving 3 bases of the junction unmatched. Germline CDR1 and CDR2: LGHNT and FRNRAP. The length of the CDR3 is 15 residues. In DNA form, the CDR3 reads TGTGCTAGTGGTTTGGGTACAGGGGTCTACAATGAGCAGTTCTTC. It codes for CASGLGTGVYNEQFF.

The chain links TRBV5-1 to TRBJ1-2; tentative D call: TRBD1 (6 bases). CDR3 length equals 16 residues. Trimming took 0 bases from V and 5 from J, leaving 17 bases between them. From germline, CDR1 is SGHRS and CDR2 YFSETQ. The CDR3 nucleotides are TGCGCCAGCAGCTTGGTTAGTCGACAGGTCGGATATGGCTACACCTTC. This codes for CASSLVSRQVGYGYTF.

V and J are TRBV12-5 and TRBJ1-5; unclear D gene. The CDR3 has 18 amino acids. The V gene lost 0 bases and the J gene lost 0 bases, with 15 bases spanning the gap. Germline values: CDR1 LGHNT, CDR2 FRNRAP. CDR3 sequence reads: CASGLVLQGLYSNQPQHF. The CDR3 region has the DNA TGTGCTAGTGGTTTGGTTCTTCAAGGACTCTATAGCAATCAGCCCCAGCATTTT.

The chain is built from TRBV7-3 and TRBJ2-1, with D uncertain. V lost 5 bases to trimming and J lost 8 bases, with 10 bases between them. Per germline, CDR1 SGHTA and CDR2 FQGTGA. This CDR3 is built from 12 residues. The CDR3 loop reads CASSANSDEQFF. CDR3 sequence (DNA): TGTGCCAGCAGCGCGAACTCAGATGAGCAGTTCTTC. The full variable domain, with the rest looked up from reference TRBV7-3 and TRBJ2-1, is GAGVSQTPSNKVTEKGKYVELRCDPISGHTALYWYRQSLGQGPEFLIYFQGTGAADDSGLPNDRFFAVRPEGSVSTLKIQRTERGDSAVYLCASSANSDEQFFGPGTRLTVL.

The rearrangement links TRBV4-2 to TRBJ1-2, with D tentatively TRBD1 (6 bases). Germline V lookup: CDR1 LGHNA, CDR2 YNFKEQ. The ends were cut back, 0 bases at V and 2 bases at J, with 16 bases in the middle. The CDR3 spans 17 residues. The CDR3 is CASSQDIAGGANYGYTF. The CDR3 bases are TGTGCCAGCAGCCAAGATATTGCGGGGGGCGCCAACTATGGCTACACCTTC.

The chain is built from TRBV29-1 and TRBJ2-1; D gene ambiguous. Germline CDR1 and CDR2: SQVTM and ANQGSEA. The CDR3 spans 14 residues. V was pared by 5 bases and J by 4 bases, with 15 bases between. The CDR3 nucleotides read TGCAGCGTTCCCGATAGTCCAAGATACAATGAGCAGTTCTTC. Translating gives CSVPDSPRYNEQFF.

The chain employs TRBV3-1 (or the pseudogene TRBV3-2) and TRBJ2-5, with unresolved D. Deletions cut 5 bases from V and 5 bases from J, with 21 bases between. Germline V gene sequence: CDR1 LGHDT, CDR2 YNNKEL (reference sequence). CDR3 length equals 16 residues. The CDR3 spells CASSDVRPIFSETQYF. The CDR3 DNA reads TGTGCCAGCAGCGACGTTCGTCCCATTTTCTCTGAGACCCAGTACTTC.

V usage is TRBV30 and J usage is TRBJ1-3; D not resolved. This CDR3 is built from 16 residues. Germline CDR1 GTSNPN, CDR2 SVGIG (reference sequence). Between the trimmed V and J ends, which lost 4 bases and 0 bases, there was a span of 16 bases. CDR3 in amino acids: CAWKAQAMHSGNTIYF. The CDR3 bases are TGTGCCTGGAAGGCCCAGGCTATGCACTCTGGAAACACCATATATTTT. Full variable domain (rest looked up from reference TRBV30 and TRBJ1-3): SQTIHQWPATLVQPVGSPLSLECTVEGTSNPNLYWYRQAAGRGLQLLFYSVGIGQISSEVPQNLSASRPQDRQFILSSKKLLLSDSGFYLCAWKAQAMHSGNTIYFGEGSWLTVV.

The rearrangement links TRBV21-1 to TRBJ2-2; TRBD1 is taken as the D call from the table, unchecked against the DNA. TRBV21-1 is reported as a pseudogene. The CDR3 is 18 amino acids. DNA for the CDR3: TGTGCCAGCAGCAAAGTAAAGTTAGGGACAGAACTCACCGGGGAGCTGTTTTTT. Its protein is CASSKVKLGTELTGELFF.

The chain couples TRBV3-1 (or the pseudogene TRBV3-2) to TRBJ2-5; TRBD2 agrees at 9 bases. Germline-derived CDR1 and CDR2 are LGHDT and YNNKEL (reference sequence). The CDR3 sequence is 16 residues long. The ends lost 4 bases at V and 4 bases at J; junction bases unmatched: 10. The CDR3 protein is CASSRSAGGIGETQYF. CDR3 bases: TGTGCCAGCAGCCGGTCGGCGGGGGGGATCGGAGAGACCCAGTACTTC.

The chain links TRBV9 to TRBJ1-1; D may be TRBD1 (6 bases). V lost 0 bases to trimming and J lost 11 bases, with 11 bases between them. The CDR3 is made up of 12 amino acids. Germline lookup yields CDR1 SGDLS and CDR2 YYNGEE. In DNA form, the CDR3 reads TGTGCCAGCAGCGTAGCAGGGGATGGGGCTTTCTTT. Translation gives CASSVAGDGAFF. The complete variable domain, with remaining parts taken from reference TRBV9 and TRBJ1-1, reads DSGVTQTPKHLITATGQRVTLRCSPRSGDLSVYWYQQSLDQGLQFLIQYYNGEERAKGNILERFSAQQFPDLHSELNLSSLELGDSALYFCASSVAGDGAFFGQGTRLTVV.

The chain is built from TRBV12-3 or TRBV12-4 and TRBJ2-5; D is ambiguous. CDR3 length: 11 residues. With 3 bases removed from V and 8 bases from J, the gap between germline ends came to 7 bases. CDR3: CASSLSYTQYF. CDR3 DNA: TGTGCCAGCAGTTTGTCCTATACCCAGTACTTC.

The DNA for the CDR3 is TGTGCCAGCAGTGAAGCGGAGGTTGCCACCATATATTTT. Translated, it gives CASSEAEVATIYF. The chain combines TRBV2 with TRBJ1-3; no clear D gene. V gave up 0 bases and J gave up 9 bases, with 9 bases separating them. The CDR3 is 13 residues long. Germline V lookup: CDR1 SNHLY, CDR2 FYNNEI.

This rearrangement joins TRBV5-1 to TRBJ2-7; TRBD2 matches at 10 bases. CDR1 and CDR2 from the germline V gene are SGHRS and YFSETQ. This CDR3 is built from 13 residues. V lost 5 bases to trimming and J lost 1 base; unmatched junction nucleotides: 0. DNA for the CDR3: TGCGCCAGCAGACTAGCGGGGTCCTACGAGCAGTACTTC. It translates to CASRLAGSYEQYF.

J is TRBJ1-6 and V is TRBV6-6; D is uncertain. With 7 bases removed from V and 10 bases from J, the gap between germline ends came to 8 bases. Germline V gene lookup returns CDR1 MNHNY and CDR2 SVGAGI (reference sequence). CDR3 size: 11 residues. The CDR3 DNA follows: TGTGCCAGCACTCTAGGGTCACCCCTCCACTTT. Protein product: CASTLGSPLHF.

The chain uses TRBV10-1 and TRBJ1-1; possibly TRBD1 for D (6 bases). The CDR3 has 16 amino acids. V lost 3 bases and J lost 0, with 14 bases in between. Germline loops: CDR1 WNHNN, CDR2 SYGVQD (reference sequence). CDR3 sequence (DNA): TGCGCCAGCAGTGAATGGGGGGGCCCACTGAACACTGAAGCTTTCTTT. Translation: CASSEWGGPLNTEAFF.

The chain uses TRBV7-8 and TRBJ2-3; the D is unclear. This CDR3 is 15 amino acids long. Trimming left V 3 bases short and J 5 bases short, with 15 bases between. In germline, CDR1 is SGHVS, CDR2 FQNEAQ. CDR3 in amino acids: CASSFGRINVDTQYF. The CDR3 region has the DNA TGTGCCAGCAGCTTCGGACGGATTAACGTAGATACGCAGTATTTT.

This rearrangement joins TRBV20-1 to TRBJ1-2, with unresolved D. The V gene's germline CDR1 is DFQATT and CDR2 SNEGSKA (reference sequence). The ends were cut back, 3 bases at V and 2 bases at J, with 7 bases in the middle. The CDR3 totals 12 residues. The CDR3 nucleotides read TGCAGTGCTAGTAAGGCGAACTATGGCTACACCTTC. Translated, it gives CSASKANYGYTF.